These 27 T cell receptor beta chains were all obtained from the same sample, sequenced in a study of blood T cell dynamics during melanoma immunotherapy. Specified time point: week 3, after first cycle of checkpoint inhibitor. The assay was immunoSEQ multiplex PCR, and TCRdb's table has in-frame clones only and misses some. The sample includes 15,000 or so clones, about 93% of them seen just once. This material consisted of blood, taken from a patient treated with checkpoint blockade. These TCRs come from a human donor with melanoma.

V usage is TRBV7-9 and J usage is TRBJ2-5, with 10 nucleotides matching TRBD1. CDR1 SEHNR and CDR2 FQNEAQ come from the germline V gene (reference sequence). The CDR3 extends over 14 amino acids. V trimming: 6 bases; J trimming: 5 bases; junction bases outside the gene matches: 6. In DNA form, the CDR3 reads TGTGCCAGCAGGCCGACAGGGGGCGGGGAGACCCAGTACTTC. Amino acid sequence: CASRPTGGGETQYF. The variable domain in full, with the rest retrieved from reference TRBV7-9 and TRBJ2-5, is DTGVSQNPRHKITKRGQNVTFRCDPISEHNRLYWYRQTLGQGPEFLTYFQNEAQLEKSRLLSDRFSAERPKGSFSTLEIQRTEQGDSAMYLCASRPTGGGETQYFGPGTRLLVL.

V usage is TRBV2 and J usage is TRBJ2-2; the D is unclear. Per the germline V gene, CDR1 is SNHLY and CDR2 is FYNNEI. The CDR3 contains 13 residues. V gave up 6 bases and J gave up 2 bases, with 7 bases separating them. CDR3 sequence (DNA): TGTGCCAGCAGAGCAGACAACACCGGGGAGCTGTTTTTT. Translation: CASRADNTGELFF.

This rearrangement joins TRBV2 to TRBJ1-2; 9 nucleotides match TRBD1. The CDR3 totals 14 residues. With V trimmed by 7 bases and J by 6 bases, 9 bases remained unmatched. Germline CDR1 SNHLY, CDR2 FYNNEI. Here the CDR3 reads CASTTLTGGHGYTF. The CDR3 DNA reads TGTGCCAGCACGACGTTGACAGGGGGTCATGGCTACACCTTC.

V and J are TRBV28 and TRBJ2-3, with TRBD1 matching over 9 bases. The CDR3 totals 16 residues. Germline lookup yields CDR1 MDHEN and CDR2 SYDVKM. V lost 6 bases, J lost 0 bases, and 7 bases stayed unmatched. DNA for the CDR3: TGTGCCAGCAGAGAACAGGGGGCTTTCAGCACAGATACGCAGTATTTT. Translation gives CASREQGAFSTDTQYF.

This CDR3 is CAWKEDRVPGELFF. CDR3 bases: TGTGCCTGGAAGGAAGACAGGGTACCCGGGGAGCTGTTTTTT. This chain connects TRBV30 to TRBJ2-2; 7 bases are shared with TRBD1. CDR3 size: 14 residues. V shed 4 bases and J 6 bases; nucleotides not matched to a gene: 8. Germline V gene lookup returns CDR1 GTSNPN and CDR2 SVGIG (reference sequence).

The rearrangement uses TRBV9 and TRBJ2-5; TRBD2 agrees at 14 bases. This CDR3 contains 17 residues. The V segment lost 0 bases and the J segment 2 bases; nucleotides outside the gene matches: 3. CDR1 is SGDLS, CDR2 YYNGEE, per germline. The CDR3 DNA reads TGTGCCAGCAGCGTAGGACTAGCGGGGGGGGATCAAGAGACCCAGTACTTC. As protein: CASSVGLAGGDQETQYF.

The chain combines TRBV5-1 with TRBJ2-6; tentatively, D is TRBD1 or TRBD2 (5 bases each). The germline V gene encodes CDR1 SGHRS and CDR2 YFSETQ. The V end lost 1 base, the J end lost 0 bases, and 11 bases lay between the germline ends. There are 17 residues in the CDR3. CDR3 in amino acids: CASSLSGRSSGANVLTF. CDR3 in DNA: TGCGCCAGCAGCTTGTCGGGACGGTCCTCTGGGGCCAACGTCCTGACTTTC.

The CDR3: CASSLGVSTDTQYF. The CDR3 nucleotides read TGCGCCAGCAGCTTGGGCGTTAGCACAGATACGCAGTATTTT. This sequence joins TRBV5-1 and TRBJ2-3; unclear D gene. V was pared by 0 bases and J by 0 bases, with 5 bases between. Germline-derived CDR1 and CDR2 are SGHRS and YFSETQ. There are 14 residues in the CDR3.

The chain has TRBV7-9 and TRBJ1-2; 7 bases match TRBD1. From germline, CDR1 is SEHNR and CDR2 FQNEAQ (reference sequence). V lost 0 bases and J lost 8; bases outside the gene matches: 9. The CDR3 extends over 15 amino acids. Here the CDR3 reads CASSLAGRQGQGYTF. The DNA of the CDR3 is TGTGCCAGCAGCTTAGCCGGGAGACAGGGCCAGGGCTACACCTTC. The full variable domain, in which reference TRBV7-9 and TRBJ1-2 provide the parts outside the CDR3, is DTGVSQNPRHKITKRGQNVTFRCDPISEHNRLYWYRQTLGQGPEFLTYFQNEAQLEKSRLLSDRFSAERPKGSFSTLEIQRTEQGDSAMYLCASSLAGRQGQGYTFGSGTRLTVV.

The rearrangement links TRBV11-1 to TRBJ1-1; D perhaps matches TRBD1 (6 bases). V shed 6 bases and J shed 2 bases, with 10 bases lying between them. CDR3 length equals 13 residues. Germline V gene data show CDR1 as SGHAT and CDR2 as FQDESV (reference sequence). The CDR3 spells CASSTGPNTEAFF. Here the CDR3 DNA reads TGTGCCAGCAGTACAGGGCCTAACACTGAAGCTTTCTTT.

The chain has TRBV5-4 and TRBJ2-7, with D possibly being TRBD2 (5 bases). The V end lost 9 bases, the J end lost 1 base, and 14 bases lay between the germline ends. The CDR3 sequence is 13 residues long. Germline CDR1 reads SGHNT; CDR2 reads YYREEE (reference sequence). CDR3 in amino acids: CATRGQSSYEQYF. CDR3 nucleotide sequence: TGTGCCACCCGAGGGCAGTCTTCCTACGAGCAGTACTTC.

The rearrangement joins TRBV25-1 to TRBJ2-5, with D uncertain. The CDR3 extends over 13 amino acids. The germline CDR1 and CDR2 sequences are MGHDK and SYGVNS. V lost 6 bases, J lost 4 bases, and 12 bases lay in between. The CDR3 region has the DNA TGTGCCAGCAGATCTCCGGGCGGAGAGACCCAGTACTTC. Residues: CASRSPGGETQYF.

The genes are TRBV7-2 and TRBJ2-7, with a tentative D call TRBD1 (6 bases). The CDR3 runs 14 residues. The V gene lost 1 base and the J gene lost 3 bases, with 10 bases spanning the gap. CDR1 SGHTA and CDR2 FQGNSA come from the germline V gene. CDR3 DNA sequence: TGTGCCAGCAGCTTAGATACAGGGAGCTACGAGCAGTACTTC. Its protein is CASSLDTGSYEQYF.

The V gene is TRBV11-2, the J gene TRBJ1-3; no firm D call. V was cut by 1 base and J by 0 bases, with 7 bases left in between. This CDR3 is 15 amino acids long. Germline CDR1 reads SGHAT; CDR2 reads FQNNGV. The CDR3 here is CASSLGARSGNTIYF. The CDR3 coding sequence is TGTGCCAGCAGCTTAGGAGCTCGCTCTGGAAACACCATATATTTT.

The V gene is TRBV30, the J gene TRBJ1-6; 7 bases are a match to TRBD1. The V and J ends lost 5 bases and 5 bases, in that order; junction bases with no gene match: 3. This CDR3 spans 13 amino acids. Germline CDR1 and CDR2: GTSNPN and SVGIG (reference sequence). The CDR3 spells CAWGQGDNSPLHF. Written as DNA, the CDR3 is TGTGCCTGGGGGCAGGGGGATAATTCACCCCTCCACTTT. The whole variable domain, filled in from reference TRBV30 and TRBJ1-6, reads SQTIHQWPATLVQPVGSPLSLECTVEGTSNPNLYWYRQAAGRGLQLLFYSVGIGQISSEVPQNLSASRPQDRQFILSSKKLLLSDSGFYLCAWGQGDNSPLHFGNGTRLTVT.

The rearrangement joins TRBV11-1 to TRBJ1-2; 8 bases are a match to TRBD1. CDR3 size: 14 residues. The V gene end was trimmed by 6 bases and the J gene end by 8 bases; junction bases not matched to a gene: 11. The germline V gene has CDR1 SGHAT and CDR2 FQDESV (reference sequence). This CDR3 is CASSWGQDFYGYTF. In DNA, the CDR3 is TGTGCCAGCAGTTGGGGACAGGACTTTTACGGCTACACCTTC.

The rearrangement joins TRBV15 to TRBJ1-1, with D tentatively TRBD1 (5 bases). The germline gives CDR1 LNHNV, CDR2 YYDKDF (reference sequence). The CDR3 covers 15 residues. Trimming took off 0 bases at V and 7 bases at J, with 15 bases between the two ends. Written as DNA, the CDR3 is TGTGCCACCAGCAGAGATTTTGGGGGGAATGGTGAAGCTTTCTTT. As protein: CATSRDFGGNGEAFF.

The rearrangement uses TRBV9 and TRBJ2-5, with TRBD2 identical over 15 bases. Germline V gene data show CDR1 as SGDLS and CDR2 as YYNGEE. The CDR3 is 17 residues long. The V gene end was trimmed by 4 bases and the J gene end by 5 bases; junction bases not matched to a gene: 9. Here the CDR3 reads CASSPGTSGGLLETQYF. Here the CDR3 DNA reads TGTGCCAGCAGCCCAGGGACTAGCGGGGGGCTCTTGGAGACCCAGTACTTC.

The chain combines TRBV2 with TRBJ1-5; D is unclear. The CDR3 is 14 amino acids. Trimming removed 1 base from V and 4 bases from J, with 8 bases in between. Germline V CDR1 and CDR2: SNHLY, FYNNEI. CDR3 protein: CASSEGSRNQPQHF. CDR3 in DNA: TGTGCCAGCAGTGAAGGCTCGCGGAATCAGCCCCAGCATTTT.

This clone has only one observation. This chain joins TRBV7-2 and TRBJ2-5; 9 bases align to TRBD1. Germline CDR1 SGHTA, CDR2 FQGNSA. CDR3 size: 16 residues. Germline trimming cut 2 bases from V and 2 bases from J; bases unmatched to any gene: 6. This chain's CDR3 is CASSLTGTGIQETQYF. The CDR3 coding sequence is TGTGCCAGCAGCTTAACCGGGACAGGGATACAAGAGACCCAGTACTTC.

The V and J genes are TRBV5-1 and TRBJ2-7, with D perhaps matching TRBD1 or TRBD2 (5 bases each). V was pared by 4 bases and J by 6 bases, with 23 bases between. This CDR3 spans 16 amino acids. Germline V gene sequence: CDR1 SGHRS, CDR2 YFSETQ. In DNA, the CDR3 is TGCGCCAGCAGCGACCCTACGGGGCCCTCAATGGTCGAGCAGTACTTC. This encodes CASSDPTGPSMVEQYF.

The V gene is TRBV11-2, the J gene TRBJ2-7; D possibly corresponds to TRBD2 (5 bases). There are 14 residues in the CDR3. Between the trimmed V and J ends, which lost 5 bases and 7 bases, there was a span of 18 bases. Germline V gene sequence: CDR1 SGHAT, CDR2 FQNNGV. This CDR3 is CASSTMGSRGEQYF. In DNA, the CDR3 is TGTGCCAGCAGCACCATGGGGAGCCGAGGGGAGCAGTACTTC.

The chain links TRBV7-9 to TRBJ1-2, with 7 bases that match TRBD1. The trim removed 5 bases at V and 0 bases at J, leaving 6 bases unmatched. From germline, CDR1 is SEHNR and CDR2 FQNEAQ (reference sequence). This CDR3 is built from 15 residues. The CDR3 DNA is TGTGCCAGCAGCCCCCGGGACAGCTCTAACTATGGCTACACCTTC. Residues: CASSPRDSSNYGYTF.

The chain is built from TRBV28 and TRBJ2-7; 12 nucleotides line up with TRBD2. This CDR3 comprises 13 residues. CDR1 is MDHEN and CDR2 is SYDVKM in the germline V gene. Losses at the gene ends were 7 bases for V and 7 bases for J; bases not matched to a gene: 5. For the CDR3, the DNA is TGTGCCAGCACCGCCCTAGCGGGAGGGGAGCAGTACTTC. As protein: CASTALAGGEQYF.

The genes are TRBV6-5 and TRBJ1-1; D not resolved. The CDR3 spans 11 residues. The ends were cut back, 9 bases at V and 1 base at J, with 6 bases in the middle. Germline V gene data show CDR1 as MNHEY and CDR2 as SVGAGI. DNA for the CDR3: TGTGCCAGTTTAGAGAACACTGAAGCTTTCTTT. As protein: CASLENTEAFF.

This chain uses TRBV4-1 with TRBJ2-2, with D possibly being TRBD2 (5 bases). The germline gives CDR1 MGHRA, CDR2 YSYEKL. V shed 0 bases and J shed 2 bases, with 7 bases lying between them. This CDR3 is 15 amino acids long. CDR3: CASSQDRTNTGELFF. The CDR3 nucleotides read TGCGCCAGCAGCCAAGATAGGACTAACACCGGGGAGCTGTTTTTT.

This rearrangement joins TRBV30 to TRBJ1-3; 7 bases map to TRBD1. V trimming: 4 bases; J trimming: 0 bases; junction bases outside the gene matches: 6. The CDR3 has 15 amino acids. CDR1 and CDR2 from the germline V gene are GTSNPN and SVGIG (reference sequence). The CDR3 loop is CAWNRGRSSGNTIYF. CDR3 sequence (DNA): TGTGCCTGGAATAGGGGGCGGTCCTCTGGAAACACCATATATTTT. Full variable domain (outside the CDR3, taken from reference TRBV30 and TRBJ1-3): SQTIHQWPATLVQPVGSPLSLECTVEGTSNPNLYWYRQAAGRGLQLLFYSVGIGQISSEVPQNLSASRPQDRQFILSSKKLLLSDSGFYLCAWNRGRSSGNTIYFGEGSWLTVV.